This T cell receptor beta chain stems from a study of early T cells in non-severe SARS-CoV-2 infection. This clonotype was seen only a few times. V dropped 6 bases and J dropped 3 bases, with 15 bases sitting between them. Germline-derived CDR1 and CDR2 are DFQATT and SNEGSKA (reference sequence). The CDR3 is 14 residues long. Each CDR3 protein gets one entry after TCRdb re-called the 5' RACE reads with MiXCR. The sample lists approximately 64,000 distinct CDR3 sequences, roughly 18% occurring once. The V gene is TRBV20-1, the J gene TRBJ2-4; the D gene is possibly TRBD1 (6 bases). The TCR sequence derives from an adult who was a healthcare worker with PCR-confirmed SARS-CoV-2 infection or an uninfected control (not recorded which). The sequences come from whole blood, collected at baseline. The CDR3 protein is CSAPHRVVKNIQYF. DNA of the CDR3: TGCAGTGCACCCCACAGGGTCGTCAAAAACATTCAGTACTTC.